These 3 T cell receptor beta chains came from one sample sequenced in a study of cytomegalovirus exposure and HLA in healthy donors. The PCR contained 60 Vbeta and 13 Jbeta primers. Using immunoSEQ multiplex PCR, the repertoire was profiled, and TCRdb retains in-frame clones only, with some absent. The sample yields around 110,000 clones, around 77% seen once. Material: PBMCs. The receptors were gathered from a male donor in good health and CMV-seronegative.

The CDR3 region is CASSPPDRGYEQYF. CDR3 coding DNA: TGTGCCAGCTCACCACCTGACAGAGGATACGAGCAGTACTTC. V usage is TRBV18 and J usage is TRBJ2-7, with a possible D match to TRBD1 (5 bases). Germline lookup yields CDR1 KGHSH and CDR2 LQKENI. The V and J ends lost 0 bases and 4 bases respectively, with 10 bases between them. The CDR3 is 14 residues long.

The gene calls are TRBV27 and TRBJ1-4, with D uncertain. Per germline, CDR1 MNHEY and CDR2 SMNVEV (reference sequence). The CDR3 is 16 residues long. The V and J ends lost 2 bases and 2 bases respectively, with 12 bases between them. The CDR3 loop is CASSLQAGSTNEKLFF. In DNA, the CDR3 is TGTGCCAGCAGTTTACAGGCGGGATCGACTAATGAAAAACTGTTTTTT.

The chain has TRBV6-1 and TRBJ1-1, with TRBD1 matching 7 bases. The CDR3 consists of 13 residues. Germline V lookup: CDR1 MNHNS, CDR2 SASEGT. After removal of 6 bases from V and 1 base from J, the junction contained 2 bases not matched to a gene. For the CDR3, the DNA is TGTGCCAGCAGGTGGACAGGGAACACTGAAGCTTTCTTT. Translating it yields CASRWTGNTEAFF.